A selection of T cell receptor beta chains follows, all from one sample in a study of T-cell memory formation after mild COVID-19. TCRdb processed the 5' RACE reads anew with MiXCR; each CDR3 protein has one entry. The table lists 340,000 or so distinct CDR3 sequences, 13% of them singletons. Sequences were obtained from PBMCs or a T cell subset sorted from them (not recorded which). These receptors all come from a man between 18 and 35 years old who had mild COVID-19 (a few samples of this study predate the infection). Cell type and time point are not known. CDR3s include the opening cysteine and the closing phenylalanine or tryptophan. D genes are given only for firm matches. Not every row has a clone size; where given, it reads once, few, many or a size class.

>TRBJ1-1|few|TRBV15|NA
CATSRDNSVFEAFF
TGTGCCACCAGCAGAGATAACAGCGTGTTCGAAGCTTTCTTT
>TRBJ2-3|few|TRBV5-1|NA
CASSLARTADTQYF
TGCGCCAGCAGCTTGGCTCGGACCGCGGATACGCAGTATTTT
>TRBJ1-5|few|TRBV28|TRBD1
CASRPAGGNDQPQHF
TGTGCCAGCCGACCGGCAGGGGGCAACGATCAGCCCCAGCATTTT
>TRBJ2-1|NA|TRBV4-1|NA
CASSQVVAYSYNEQFF
TGCGCCAGCAGCCAAGTTGTGGCTTACTCCTACAATGAGCAGTTCTTC
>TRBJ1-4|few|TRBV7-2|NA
CASSLQRSNEKLFF
TGTGCCAGCAGCTTACAGAGATCTAATGAAAAACTGTTTTTT
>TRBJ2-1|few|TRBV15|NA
CATSRDRRGTGWNEQFF
TGTGCCACCAGCAGAGATCGGCGGGGCACTGGTTGGAATGAGCAGTTCTTC
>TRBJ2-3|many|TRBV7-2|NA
CASSPALVYADTQYF
TGTGCCAGCAGCCCAGCTCTCGTGTATGCAGATACGCAGTATTTT
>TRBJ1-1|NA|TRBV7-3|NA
CASSAQGWGTEAFF
TGTGCCAGCAGCGCTCAGGGCTGGGGAACTGAAGCTTTCTTT
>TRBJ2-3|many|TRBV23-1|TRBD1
CASSQEPGQGRGDTQYF
TGCGCCAGCAGTCAAGAACCGGGACAGGGGAGAGGGGATACGCAGTATTTT
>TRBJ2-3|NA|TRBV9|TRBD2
CASSVEVRGGTADTQYF
TGTGCCAGCAGCGTAGAGGTGCGGGGGGGGACAGCAGATACGCAGTATTTT
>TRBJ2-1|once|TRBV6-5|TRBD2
CASSYAGLGGGEQFF
TGTGCCAGCAGTTATGCCGGCCTGGGGGGAGGGGAGCAGTTCTTC
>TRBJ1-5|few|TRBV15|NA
CATSRDRQINQPQHF
TGTGCCACCAGCAGAGATCGACAGATCAATCAGCCCCAGCATTTT
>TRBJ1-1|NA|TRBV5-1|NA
CASSMPEGNTEAFF
TGCGCCAGCAGTATGCCCGAAGGGAACACTGAAGCTTTCTTT
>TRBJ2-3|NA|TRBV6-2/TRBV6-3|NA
CASSTIWMDTQYF
TGTGCCAGCAGTACCATCTGGATGGATACGCAGTATTTT
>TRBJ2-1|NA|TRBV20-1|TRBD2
CSAARAGVLGEQFF
TGCAGTGCTGCTAGGGCGGGGGTGCTGGGGGAGCAGTTCTTC
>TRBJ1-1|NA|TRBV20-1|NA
CSARAAHSNTEAFF
TGCAGTGCTAGAGCGGCACATTCGAACACTGAAGCTTTCTTT
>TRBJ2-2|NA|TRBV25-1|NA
CASSEEGRGTGELFF
TGTGCCAGCAGTGAAGAGGGCAGGGGCACCGGGGAGCTGTTTTTT
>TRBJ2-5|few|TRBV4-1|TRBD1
CASSRTGSYQETQYF
TGCGCCAGCAGCCGGACAGGGTCGTACCAAGAGACCCAGTACTTC
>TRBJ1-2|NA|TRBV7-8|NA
CASSLEVGGLDGYTF
TGTGCCAGCAGCTTAGAAGTAGGAGGGCTAGATGGCTACACCTTC
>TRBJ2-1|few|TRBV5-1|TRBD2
CASTRREGAGWNEQFF
TGCGCCAGCACCAGGAGGGAGGGTGCAGGGTGGAATGAGCAGTTCTTC
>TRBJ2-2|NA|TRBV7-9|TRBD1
CASSPGQGPGELFF
TGTGCCAGCAGCCCGGGACAGGGTCCCGGGGAGCTGTTTTTT
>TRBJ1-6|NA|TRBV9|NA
CASSEGGGNSPLHF
TGTGCCAGCAGCGAGGGGGGTGGAAATTCACCCCTCCACTTT
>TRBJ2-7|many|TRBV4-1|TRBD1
CASSQAGTGYEQYF
TGCGCCAGCAGCCAGGCCGGGACAGGCTACGAGCAGTACTTC
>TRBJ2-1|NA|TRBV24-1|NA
CATSDPRGDEQFF
TGTGCCACCAGTGATCCCAGGGGAGACGAGCAGTTCTTC
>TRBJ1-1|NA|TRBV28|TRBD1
CASGSPDRTDTEAFF
TGTGCCAGCGGCTCTCCGGACAGGACGGACACTGAAGCTTTCTTT
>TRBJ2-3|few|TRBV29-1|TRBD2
CSVEERGGLLDTQYF
TGCAGCGTTGAAGAACGGGGGGGCCTATTAGATACGCAGTATTTT
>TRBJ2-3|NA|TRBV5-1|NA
CASRLEGRTDTQYF
TGCGCCAGCAGGTTAGAGGGTAGGACAGATACGCAGTATTTT
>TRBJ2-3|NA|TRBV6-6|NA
CASSYNRMTDTQYF
TGTGCCAGCAGTTACAACAGGATGACAGATACGCAGTATTTT
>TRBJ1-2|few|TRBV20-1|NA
CSARDGGYGYTF
TGCAGTGCTAGAGATGGAGGATATGGCTACACCTTC
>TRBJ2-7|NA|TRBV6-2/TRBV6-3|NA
CASSYPYYEQYF
TGTGCCAGCAGTTACCCCTACTACGAGCAGTACTTC
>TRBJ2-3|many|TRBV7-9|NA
CASSLLRTDTQYF
TGTGCCAGCAGCTTATTGCGCACAGATACGCAGTATTTT
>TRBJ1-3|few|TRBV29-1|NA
CSSRGSGNTIYF
TGCAGCTCCAGGGGTTCTGGAAACACCATATATTTT
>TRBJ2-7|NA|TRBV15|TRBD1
CATSRTGSPYEQYF
TGTGCCACCAGCAGGACAGGGAGTCCCTACGAGCAGTACTTC
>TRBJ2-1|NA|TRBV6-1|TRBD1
CASSDPGQGAIEQFF
TGTGCCAGCAGTGACCCGGGACAGGGGGCGATTGAGCAGTTCTTC
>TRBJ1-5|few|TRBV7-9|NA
CASSFNGNQPQHF
TGTGCCAGCAGCTTTAACGGGAATCAGCCCCAGCATTTT
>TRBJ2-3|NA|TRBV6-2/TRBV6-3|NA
CASRRIARGISDTQYF
TGTGCCAGCAGGAGAATAGCGAGGGGTATATCAGATACGCAGTATTTT
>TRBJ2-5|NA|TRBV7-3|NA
CASSTVPRGDRETQYF
TGTGCCAGCAGTACCGTCCCGAGGGGGGATCGGGAGACCCAGTACTTC
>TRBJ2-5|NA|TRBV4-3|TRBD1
CASSHPATGQQETQYF
TGCGCCAGCAGCCATCCTGCGACAGGGCAACAAGAGACCCAGTACTTC
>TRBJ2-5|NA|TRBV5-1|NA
CASSFQGGQQETQYF
TGCGCCAGCAGCTTCCAAGGAGGACAGCAAGAGACCCAGTACTTC
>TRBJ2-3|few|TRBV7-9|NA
CASSLRPYPPENTQYF
TGTGCCAGCAGCTTGAGACCTTACCCGCCGGAGAATACGCAGTATTTT
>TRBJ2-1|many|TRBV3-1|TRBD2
CASNQLAGGPGGEQFF
TGTGCCAGCAACCAACTAGCGGGGGGGCCGGGTGGTGAGCAGTTCTTC
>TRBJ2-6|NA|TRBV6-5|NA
CASSHTGTGANVLTF
TGTGCCAGCAGTCACACAGGGACTGGGGCCAACGTCCTGACTTTC
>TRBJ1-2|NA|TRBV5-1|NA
CASSRGSNGYTF
TGCGCCAGCAGCAGGGGGTCTAATGGCTACACCTTC
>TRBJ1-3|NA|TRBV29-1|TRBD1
CSARPGQGDTIYF
TGCAGCGCACGTCCGGGACAGGGAGACACCATATATTTT
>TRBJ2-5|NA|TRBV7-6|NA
CASSFSIGETQYF
TGTGCCAGCAGCTTTTCAATTGGGGAGACCCAGTACTTC
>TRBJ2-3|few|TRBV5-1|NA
CASSLDWSSTDTQYF
TGCGCCAGCAGCTTGGATTGGTCTAGCACAGATACGCAGTATTTT
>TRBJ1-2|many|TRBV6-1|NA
CASLEGVGYGYTF
TGTGCCAGCCTGGAGGGGGTAGGCTATGGCTACACCTTC
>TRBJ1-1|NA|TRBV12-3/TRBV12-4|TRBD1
CASSTGVRTEAFF
TGTGCCAGCAGCACAGGGGTCCGCACTGAAGCTTTCTTT
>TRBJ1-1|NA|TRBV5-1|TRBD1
CASSLLQGMNTEAFF
TGCGCCAGCAGCCTATTACAGGGGATGAACACTGAAGCTTTCTTT
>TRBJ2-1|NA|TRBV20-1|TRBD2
CSARSTSGGAYNEQFF
TGCAGTGCTAGATCGACTAGCGGGGGCGCCTACAATGAGCAGTTCTTC
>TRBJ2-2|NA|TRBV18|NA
CASSPTDSEIGELFF
TGTGCCAGCTCACCAACGGACTCCGAGATCGGGGAGCTGTTTTTT
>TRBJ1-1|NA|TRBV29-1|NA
CSVERVLNTEAFF
TGCAGCGTTGAACGGGTTCTGAACACTGAAGCTTTCTTT